The 8 T cell receptor beta chains presented below share a single source sample, sequenced in a study of cytomegalovirus exposure and HLA in healthy donors. PCR used 60 Vbeta primers and 13 Jbeta primers. Assay: immunoSEQ multiplex PCR; the TCRdb copy retains only in-frame clones and omits some. The table records about 140,000 clones, roughly 73% of them present only once. The sequencing sample was made of PBMCs. The receptor set was obtained from a female donor in good health and CMV-seronegative.

This clone has only one observation. J is TRBJ1-4 and V is TRBV6-5, with 12 bases matching TRBD1. The CDR3 loop spans 15 amino acids. Germline V CDR1 and CDR2: MNHEY, SVGAGI. V shed 8 bases, J shed 6 bases, and the junction held 7 bases outside the gene matches. The CDR3 protein is CASHRDRGLDEKLFF. In DNA, the CDR3 is TGTGCCAGCCACCGGGACAGGGGGCTAGATGAAAAACTGTTTTTT.

This chain links TRBV6-6 with TRBJ2-1, with 8 bases matching TRBD2. Germline V lookup: CDR1 MNHNY, CDR2 SVGAGI (reference sequence). The V gene end was trimmed by 8 bases and the J gene end by 2 bases; junction bases not matched to a gene: 8. The CDR3 has 15 residues. CDR3 coding DNA: TGTGCCAGCCGACAGAGCGGGGGTCCCTACAATGAGCAGTTCTTC. Translated: CASRQSGGPYNEQFF.

The chain recombines TRBV27 with TRBJ2-1; 8 bases align to TRBD2. Germline lookup yields CDR1 MNHEY and CDR2 SMNVEV (reference sequence). V was clipped by 5 bases and J by 12 bases; unmatched bases: 18. The CDR3 runs 16 residues. The CDR3 region is CASSPRSGTLFYGQFF. In nucleotides, the CDR3 is TGTGCCAGCAGTCCCCGTAGCGGGACCCTATTCTACGGGCAGTTCTTC.

The sample holds a few counts of this clone. This sequence joins TRBV7-2 and TRBJ1-1; 8 nucleotides align to TRBD1. Germline trimming cut 5 bases from V and 1 base from J; bases unmatched to any gene: 3. The germline V gene has CDR1 SGHTA and CDR2 FQGNSA. This CDR3 comprises 14 residues. The CDR3 region has the DNA TGTGCCAGCAGCCCACAGGGGGAGAACACTGAAGCTTTCTTT. This codes for CASSPQGENTEAFF.

The chain links TRBV29-1 to TRBJ1-1, with 7 bases aligning to TRBD1. This CDR3 has 13 amino acids. Trimming took 4 bases from V and 3 from J; bases not matched to a gene: 5. Looked up from germline, CDR1 is SQVTM and CDR2 is ANQGSEA. The CDR3 region has the DNA TGCAGCGTTGGGATTCAGGGGGACACTGAAGCTTTCTTT. It is translated as CSVGIQGDTEAFF.

The chain links TRBV7-8 to TRBJ2-7; 8 bases line up with TRBD1. Germline trimming cut 5 bases from V and 4 bases from J; bases unmatched to any gene: 10. Per germline, CDR1 SGHVS and CDR2 FQNEAQ. The CDR3 has 15 amino acids. CDR3 nucleotide sequence: TGTGCCAGCAGCCCAAACGGACAGGGAACTTACGAGCAGTACTTC. This gives the protein CASSPNGQGTYEQYF.

As DNA, the CDR3 is TGTGCCAGTAGCTCGAGGGTAGCGGGAGGGGTCCACAATGAGCAGTTCTTC. Protein: CASSSRVAGGVHNEQFF. V and J are TRBV19 and TRBJ2-1; 11 nucleotides line up with TRBD2. Germline V gene lookup returns CDR1 LNHDA and CDR2 SQIVND (reference sequence). V was pared by 6 bases and J by 5 bases, with 12 bases of the junction left unmatched. There are 17 residues in the CDR3. Drawing the rest from reference TRBV19 and TRBJ2-1, the complete variable domain is DGGITQSPKYLFRKEGQNVTLSCEQNLNHDAMYWYRQDPGQGLRLIYYSQIVNDFQKGDIAEGYSVSREKKESFPLTVTSAQKNPTAFYLCASSSRVAGGVHNEQFFGPGTRLTVL.

The chain employs TRBV11-2 and TRBJ1-2; D ambiguous. Germline CDR1 is SGHAT and CDR2 is FQNNGV. The CDR3 has 15 amino acids. Between the trimmed V and J ends, which lost 0 bases and 7 bases, there was a span of 15 bases. The CDR3, as DNA: TGTGCCAGCAGCTTAGAGGGCGCAACAAGTAGTGGCTACACCTTC. Residues: CASSLEGATSSGYTF.